This TCR beta chain was recovered during a study of PD-1 blockade in mismatch repair-deficient tumors (dated by TCRdb to 2016 to 2017). About the full investigation: Between late 2013 and September 2016, the trial enrolled 85 to 100 consecutive patients with approximately eleven mismatch repair-deficient cancer types, every one of whom had been previously treated and was progressing. Deep sequencing of TCR CDR3 regions was used to track tumor-associated T cell clones in peripheral blood of patients responding to PD-1 blockade.

Paper-wide results and their limitations: Tumor-resident clones, often undetectable in blood before treatment, expanded rapidly after pembrolizumab and then contracted, generally before radiologic responses.

CDR1 LNHDA and CDR2 SQIVND were looked up in the germline V gene (reference sequence). Deletion took 6 bases off V and 1 base off J, with a span of 10 bases between the germline ends. Reading from cysteine to phenylalanine, the CDR3 counts 14 amino acids. Here the CDR3 DNA is all that survives: 42 bases in frame from base 1. For every enrolled patient, mismatch repair deficiency was confirmed by either polymerase chain reaction or immunohistochemistry. TCR sequencing was performed for a few patients who responded to pembrolizumab therapy. Pembrolizumab PD-1 blockade was prospectively tested in advanced mismatch repair-deficient cancers, regardless of tissue of origin, in the phase II trial. Serial peripheral blood T cell samples were collected before and at multiple times after starting PD-1 blockade. The timing of each blood sample was reported as weeks after the first dose of pembrolizumab. Library method: the immunoSEQ multiplex PCR assay. Not all clones reach the TCRdb copy of this immuneACCESS table, which keeps in-frame sequences only. Checked studies attribute under half of the gap to unresolved V genes and leave the rest unexplained. For this sample the table gives some 110,000 clones, of which about 74% were detected only once. 4% to 5% of the sample rests with the top ten.

Details on this clone: The clone's antigen remains unknown. Base qualities are not at hand, and no much larger clone is one base apart.

Source: peripheral blood, taken 60 weeks after starting pembrolizumab. This sequence uses TRBV19 and TRBJ2-1; the D gene is not confidently resolved. This TCR was sampled from an adult with mismatch repair-deficient cancer. For the CDR3, the sequence is CASRLGRSYNEQFF. The DNA is as follows: TGTGCCAGTAGGCTCGGAAGATCCTACAATGAGCAGTTCTTC.